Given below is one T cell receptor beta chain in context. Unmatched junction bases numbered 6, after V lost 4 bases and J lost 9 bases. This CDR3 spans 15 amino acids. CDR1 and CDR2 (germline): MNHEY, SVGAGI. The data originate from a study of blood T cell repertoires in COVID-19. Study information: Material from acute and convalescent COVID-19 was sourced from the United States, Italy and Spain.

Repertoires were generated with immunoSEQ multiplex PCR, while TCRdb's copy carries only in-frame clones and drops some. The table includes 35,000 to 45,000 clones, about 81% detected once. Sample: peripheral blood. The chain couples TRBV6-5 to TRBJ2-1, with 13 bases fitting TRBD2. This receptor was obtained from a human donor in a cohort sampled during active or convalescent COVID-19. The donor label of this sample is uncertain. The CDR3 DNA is TGTGCCAGCAGTTCCTGGACTAGCGGGAGAGGTGAGCAGTTCTTC. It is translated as CASSSWTSGRGEQFF.